The present TCR beta chain was sequenced within a study of cytomegalovirus exposure and HLA in healthy donors (dated by TCRdb to between 2016 and 2019). Notes on the research overall: According to an earlier analysis of a few hundred of the donors, about 179 million T cells yielded 117 million unique TCR beta sequences and approximately 300 Gb of sequence data. Around 320 gigabases of sequencing data and tens of millions of unique TCR sequences were included in an early release covering 500 to 750 HLA-typed donors. The genetic ancestry cluster associated with self-reported Caucasian donors included around four fifths of the 300 to 400 genotyped donors. The aim of the study was to test whether cataloging public T cell receptors could identify signatures of past pathogen exposure. The T cell repertoires of under 750 subjects were profiled by immunosequencing and related to cytomegalovirus serostatus. A separate validation cohort of roughly 120 different subjects was used in addition to the roughly 670-subject first cohort. High-throughput TCR immunosequencing, statistical association of individual TCRs with disease status, and machine learning were combined to predict cytomegalovirus infection status. A later analysis re-examined previously published TCR beta repertoires from 610 or so donors and added high-resolution HLA genotyping to investigate patterns of TCR occurrence. Rather than using new phenotypic data, the later analysis identified candidate immune exposures from TCR beta sequences and from how often those sequences occurred across donors. An earlier analysis of roughly 600 of the donors used high-throughput TCR beta sequencing to judge whether each TCR beta V gene segment behaved as functional or pseudogenic. Donor age, sex, ethnicity and CMV serostatus were compiled alongside the repertoire data. A later genetic analysis used genome-wide SNP genotypes for about 60% of the roughly 700 donors, treating that subset as a discovery cohort. Every discovery cohort repertoire had been produced on one sequencing platform. HLA typing included class I and class II loci at four-digit resolution. The number of donors typed differed by locus, with 629-630 for A, B, C, DRB1 and DQB1, around 500 for DQA1, approximately 570 for DPA1, and 450 to 480 for DPB1. Because of strong linkage in the cohort, roughly five DR-DQ haplotypes were treated as single units for association and clustering. Among roughly 400 genotyped donors of the cohort, an average of roughly 230,000 unique TCR beta nucleotide sequences was sequenced per donor, of which roughly 17% were non-productive. Overall study results and their limits: Some IMGT-functional V segments, including TRBV6-2 and TRBV6-3, could not be distinguished by the 87-base-pair reads and were therefore excluded. In a later analysis, HLA-associated TCR beta chains showed more clonal expansion and lower generation probabilities than non-associated chains that were equally common. Because some donors lacked HLA typing at each locus, the association tests relied only on the typed subset. A later analysis found that TCR association rates varied across HLA loci, with DRB1 alleles showing the most associated TCRs and HLA-C alleles the fewest. In an earlier analysis of some 500 of the donors, most TCR beta V segments appeared in productive rearrangements about 87% or about 30% of the time, broadly matching IMGT annotations. In this cohort, only TCR beta chains were sequenced, and detectable features were limited by the absence of alpha or paired-chain data. According to a later genetic analysis, donors in an Asian-associated ancestry cluster had fewer N-insertions in productive TCRs than the approximately 700-donor mean. A cluster of highly shared sequence variants was judged likely to be a technical artifact of the sequencing pipeline. Assigning TCR associations to individual alleles was difficult when HLA alleles, especially DR and DQ, strongly co-occurred. In vitro tests confirmed that a few of the cytomegalovirus-associated TCR beta chains recognize cytomegalovirus antigens. In a later analysis, 15,000 to 20,000 TCR beta sequences were associated with specific HLA alleles at a false discovery rate of 0.05. Correlated functional status among segregating V segments might be attributable to linkage disequilibrium, but an unknown experimental factor could not be ruled out. CMV serostatus was the only immune exposure information available for the cohort. In both the original and validation cohorts, the classifier was reported to diagnose cytomegalovirus status with high specificity and sensitivity. Across donors, most TCR sequences were observed very rarely, whereas some public TCRs were present in many individuals. Most CMV-associated TCR beta chains appeared to be HLA-restricted in a later analysis, and the HLA associations seemed to be driven largely by CMV exposure. A further reported finding was that TCR beta sequences accurately predicted the HLA-A and HLA-B alleles for most subjects in the first cohort. It was suggested by the authors that the approach could potentially be generalized to other disease states and immunological phenotypes. About 17 rarely observed V segments, including chromosome 9 orphons, were excluded from the earlier analysis of several hundred of the donors because counts were too low. The presence/absence analyses assumed that sequencing depth was roughly uniform across donors, and that assumption may not be true. A later analysis reported that several top co-occurrence clusters appeared linked to parvovirus B19, influenza, CMV and Epstein-Barr virus. In the study, approximately 160 TCR beta chains were listed as associated with cytomegalovirus. A later genetic analysis associated a missense DCLRE1C variant with V-gene and J-gene trimming of TCR beta chains, and an independent cohort replicated the association.

Libraries were prepared through the immunoSEQ multiplex PCR assay. For the multiplex PCR, a mixture combining 60 forward primers for TCR Vbeta segments and 13 reverse primers for TCR Jbeta segments was used. A multiplex PCR assay on genomic DNA amplified the CDR3 region of rearranged TCR beta genes. The Illumina HiSeq System was used to sequence the amplified TCR beta libraries as 87-base-pair reads. The authors' analysis ran thus. A later analysis tallied tens of millions of unique TCR beta chains across the 700 or so repertoires, and around 10 million of those chains were shared by two or more donors. A nearest-neighbor algorithm error-corrected the raw reads and collapsed the reads into unique sequences, merging closely related sequences to remove PCR and sequencing errors. CDR3 sequences were aligned to IMGT reference sequences to assign V, D and J gene segments. For a sequence to be retained, at least a six-nucleotide match to both a V gene segment and a J gene segment was required. A rearrangement counted as productive if the CDR3 had no stop codons and remained in frame with V and J, and every other rearrangement counted as non-productive. Following IMGT convention, CDR3 was defined as the stretch from the second conserved V-encoded cysteine to the conserved J-encoded phenylalanine. The earlier analysis of about 530 of the donors excluded any sequence lacking an unambiguous match to a single V gene segment. An earlier analysis of 587 of the donors called V segments functional above 56.7% productive rearrangements and segregating when the between-donor standard deviation exceeded 5%. A statistical classification framework was built to diagnose cytomegalovirus status from the catalog of TCR beta chain sequences. A later analysis assigned V and J genes by comparing TCR nucleotide sequences with IMGT/GENE-DB human TR gene sequences. Using the TCRdist pipeline, a later analysis assigned CDR3 sequences along with most-parsimonious VDJ recombination scenarios. A later analysis defined each TCR beta chain by its CDR3 amino acid sequence plus V-gene family, and excluded reads lacking a unique V-gene family. As a way to deal with suspected cross-contamination and a sequencing artifact, a later analysis dropped over 550 nucleotide sequences that were highly shared and had low generation probability. In a later analysis, a clonal expansion index for each public chain was calculated from normalized within-repertoire ranks of inferred template counts. A later analysis computed generation probabilities with a VDJ recombination model fitted to out-of-frame rearrangements, and checked the results against IGoR. Hypergeometric tests were used in a later analysis to score TCR-TCR, TCR-HLA and TCR-CMV co-occurrence, with a repertoire-size bias correction applied to the TCR pairs. In a later analysis, false discovery rates were estimated by permuting HLA or CMV assignments 20 times. In a later analysis, co-occurring TCRs were grouped using DBSCAN, and TCRdist sequence similarity was added for clustering within HLA-allele-positive subsets. Co-occurrence clustering excluded repertoires with fewer than 30,000 or more than 120,000 public chains, plus five with anomalous nucleotide sharing. The table was pulled from immuneACCESS by TCRdb, which kept in-frame rearrangements only. Such tables lose some clones; where checked, under half of the loss comes from unresolved V genes, and the rest has no known cause. V and J calls and clone size are given by that table; D and trimming were obtained from the DNA. Across this sample there are some 70,000 clones, with around 68% seen only once. The ten top clones hold over 9.5% of the sample.

Points on this clone: It lacks a known antigen. The record has no base qualities; no much larger clone is one base away.

Based on the germline V gene, the CDR1 and CDR2 sequences are SGHTA and FQGNSA. Trimming leaves V shorter by 1 base and J shorter by 0 bases, with the junction holding 7 bases beyond the gene matches. The CDR3 holds 17 amino acids from the cysteine to the phenylalanine. Only the CDR3 part of the read is kept: 51 bases, read in frame from the first base. In total, over 600 healthy bone marrow donors made up the cohort. All cohort members were sampled while nominally healthy, although unrecorded immune exposures were likely present. The donor was CMV seronegative and belonged to the group of 352 seronegative cohort members. A peripheral blood sample was provided by each donor, and peripheral blood mononuclear cells were used for TCR beta sequencing. The Qiagen DNeasy Blood Extraction Kit was used to extract genomic DNA from the blood cell samples.

The receptor was isolated from a woman aged 25 to 39 in good health and CMV-seronegative. The sequenced material came from PBMCs. The rearranged chain carries TRBV7-2 and TRBJ2-7; 9 of the junction bases match TRBD2. DNA sequence: TGTGCCAGCAGCTTAGGAGGGGCGGGGGGGACCTCCTACGAGCAGTACTTC. The resulting protein is CASSLGGAGGTSYEQYF.